The sequence of this TCR beta chain was determined in a study of blood T cell repertoires in COVID-19. About the research overall: The analysed material was cDNA or gDNA that came from T cells, B-cell-depleted T cells, or PBMCs.

Germline V gene lookup returns CDR1 LNHDA and CDR2 SQIVND (reference sequence). The CDR3 runs 15 residues. After removal of 3 bases from V and 7 bases from J, the junction contained 10 bases not matched to a gene. Seattle's enrolled individuals joined amid active infection and were then monitored longitudinally. Authors' methods: Estimation of nucleated cell counts relied on the amplification of reference gene primers. Measured with immunoSEQ multiplex PCR; TCRdb has only the in-frame clones, and not every one. V, J and clone size derive from that table, while D and trimming were established from the DNA sequence. The sample lists some 62,000 clones, roughly 80% occurring once.

The specimen sequenced was peripheral blood. The chain combines TRBV19 with TRBJ2-7, with 9 nucleotides matching TRBD1. This sequence originates from a man in his 60s with COVID-19, enrolled during active disease. The CDR3, as DNA: TGTGCCAGTAGTATGGACAGGGGACCTGCTCGGGAGCAGTACTTC. Translation gives CASSMDRGPAREQYF. Full variable domain (rest looked up from reference TRBV19 and TRBJ2-7): DGGITQSPKYLFRKEGQNVTLSCEQNLNHDAMYWYRQDPGQGLRLIYYSQIVNDFQKGDIAEGYSVSREKKESFPLTVTSAQKNPTAFYLCASSMDRGPAREQYFGPGTRLTVT.